These 11 T cell receptor beta chains share one sample of origin, sequenced in a study of identifying expanded T cells in peripheral blood. Some clones are missing from TCRdb's copy, which holds only in-frame ones; the method was immunoSEQ multiplex PCR. The sample includes approximately 85,000 clones, roughly 86% of them seen just once. Sequencing used blood. The receptor source for this set is a person aged 18-69 years in good health.

This clone was found once. V and J are TRBV15 and TRBJ2-2, with D hard to call. V lost 1 base to trimming and J lost 4 bases, with 10 bases between them. Germline V gives CDR1 LNHNV, CDR2 YYDKDF (reference sequence). The CDR3 has 15 residues. CDR3 sequence: CATSRGGRTTGELFF. The DNA of the CDR3 is TGTGCCACCAGCAGAGGAGGCAGAACCACCGGGGAGCTGTTTTTT.

This chain connects TRBV5-1 to TRBJ2-7, with D tentatively TRBD2 (5 bases). V dropped 4 bases and J dropped 6 bases, with 11 bases sitting between them. The CDR3 runs to 12 residues. CDR1 SGHRS and CDR2 YFSETQ come from the germline V gene. The CDR3 region is CASSLTGSEQYF. CDR3 sequence (DNA): TGCGCCAGCAGCCTCACGGGATCCGAGCAGTACTTC.

This rearrangement joins TRBV28 to TRBJ1-1; D call uncertain. CDR1 MDHEN and CDR2 SYDVKM come from the germline V gene. The CDR3 loop spans 12 amino acids. V lost 6 bases to trimming and J lost 7 bases, with 12 bases between them. This chain's CDR3 is CASSSPYLEAFF. CDR3 DNA: TGTGCCAGCAGCTCCCCTTACCTTGAAGCTTTCTTT.

V and J are TRBV4-3 and TRBJ1-5; weak D call: TRBD1 (6 bases). This CDR3 region has 15 residues. V was shortened by 0 bases and J by 9 bases, with 15 bases between the two germline ends. Germline CDR1 and CDR2: LGHNA and YSLEER. The CDR3 DNA follows: TGCGCCAGCAGCCAAGAGGAGACAGGTTTGTGGCCCCAGCATTTT. Translated, it gives CASSQEETGLWPQHF.

This chain uses TRBV28 with TRBJ1-5; TRBD1 matches at 12 bases. V lost 10 bases to trimming and J lost 3 bases; unmatched junction nucleotides: 10. The CDR3 runs 16 residues. Germline V gene sequence: CDR1 MDHEN, CDR2 SYDVKM. CDR3 sequence: CATRDRGQGNNQPQHF. Here the CDR3 DNA reads TGTGCCACCCGGGACAGGGGGCAAGGTAACAATCAGCCCCAGCATTTT.

A single count supports this clone. The chain is built from TRBV11-2 and TRBJ1-5, with D unclear. Trimming cost V 2 bases and J 0 bases, with 5 bases left between them. This CDR3 contains 14 residues. Germline CDR1 and CDR2: SGHAT and FQNNGV. CDR3 nucleotide sequence: TGTGCCAGCAGCTTAACGGATAGCAATCAGCCCCAGCATTTT. Its protein product is CASSLTDSNQPQHF.

J is TRBJ2-7 and V is TRBV5-4; perhaps TRBD1 as D (5 bases). This CDR3 contains 16 residues. Per the germline V gene, CDR1 is SGHNT and CDR2 is YYREEE (reference sequence). V shed 2 bases and J shed 2 bases, with 17 bases lying between them. CDR3 amino acids: CASSLGWSGPTYEQYF. The DNA of the CDR3 is TGTGCCAGCAGCTTAGGTTGGTCAGGGCCGACCTACGAGCAGTACTTC.

Only one count was recorded for this clone. As DNA, the CDR3 is TGCGCCAGCACCGACGAACCGGGACAGAGACTGTTTTTT. This gives the protein CASTDEPGQRLFF. The chain links TRBV4-1 to TRBJ1-4; 7 bases map to TRBD1. Germline V gene sequence: CDR1 MGHRA, CDR2 YSYEKL. J gave up 13 bases and V 7 bases, and 12 bases lay outside the gene matches. The CDR3 is 13 amino acids.

The chain links TRBV6-5 to TRBJ2-1; D is undetermined. This CDR3 contains 13 residues. Deletions cut 4 bases from V and 8 bases from J, with 12 bases between. Germline CDR1 and CDR2: MNHEY and SVGAGI. DNA of the CDR3: TGTGCCAGCAGTTCGTCCGGTCGGGATGAGCAGTTCTTC. This translates into CASSSSGRDEQFF.

This chain links TRBV30 with TRBJ2-7; D may be TRBD1 (6 bases). The V end was cut by 2 bases, the J end by 0 bases, with 11 bases between. The CDR3 loop spans 14 amino acids. The germline gives CDR1 GTSNPN, CDR2 SVGIG (reference sequence). The DNA for the CDR3 is TGTGCCTGGAGTAAGAGGGGGACCTCCTACGAGCAGTACTTC. It codes for CAWSKRGTSYEQYF.

This clone was counted a single time. The gene calls are TRBV7-3 and TRBJ2-1, with 8 bases that match TRBD2. Germline CDR1 and CDR2: SGHTA and FQGTGA. This CDR3 has 15 amino acids. The V and J ends lost 0 bases and 7 bases, in that order; junction bases with no gene match: 5. The CDR3 region is CASSLTSGSRNEQFF. The CDR3 DNA is TGTGCCAGCAGCTTAACCAGCGGGAGCCGGAATGAGCAGTTCTTC.